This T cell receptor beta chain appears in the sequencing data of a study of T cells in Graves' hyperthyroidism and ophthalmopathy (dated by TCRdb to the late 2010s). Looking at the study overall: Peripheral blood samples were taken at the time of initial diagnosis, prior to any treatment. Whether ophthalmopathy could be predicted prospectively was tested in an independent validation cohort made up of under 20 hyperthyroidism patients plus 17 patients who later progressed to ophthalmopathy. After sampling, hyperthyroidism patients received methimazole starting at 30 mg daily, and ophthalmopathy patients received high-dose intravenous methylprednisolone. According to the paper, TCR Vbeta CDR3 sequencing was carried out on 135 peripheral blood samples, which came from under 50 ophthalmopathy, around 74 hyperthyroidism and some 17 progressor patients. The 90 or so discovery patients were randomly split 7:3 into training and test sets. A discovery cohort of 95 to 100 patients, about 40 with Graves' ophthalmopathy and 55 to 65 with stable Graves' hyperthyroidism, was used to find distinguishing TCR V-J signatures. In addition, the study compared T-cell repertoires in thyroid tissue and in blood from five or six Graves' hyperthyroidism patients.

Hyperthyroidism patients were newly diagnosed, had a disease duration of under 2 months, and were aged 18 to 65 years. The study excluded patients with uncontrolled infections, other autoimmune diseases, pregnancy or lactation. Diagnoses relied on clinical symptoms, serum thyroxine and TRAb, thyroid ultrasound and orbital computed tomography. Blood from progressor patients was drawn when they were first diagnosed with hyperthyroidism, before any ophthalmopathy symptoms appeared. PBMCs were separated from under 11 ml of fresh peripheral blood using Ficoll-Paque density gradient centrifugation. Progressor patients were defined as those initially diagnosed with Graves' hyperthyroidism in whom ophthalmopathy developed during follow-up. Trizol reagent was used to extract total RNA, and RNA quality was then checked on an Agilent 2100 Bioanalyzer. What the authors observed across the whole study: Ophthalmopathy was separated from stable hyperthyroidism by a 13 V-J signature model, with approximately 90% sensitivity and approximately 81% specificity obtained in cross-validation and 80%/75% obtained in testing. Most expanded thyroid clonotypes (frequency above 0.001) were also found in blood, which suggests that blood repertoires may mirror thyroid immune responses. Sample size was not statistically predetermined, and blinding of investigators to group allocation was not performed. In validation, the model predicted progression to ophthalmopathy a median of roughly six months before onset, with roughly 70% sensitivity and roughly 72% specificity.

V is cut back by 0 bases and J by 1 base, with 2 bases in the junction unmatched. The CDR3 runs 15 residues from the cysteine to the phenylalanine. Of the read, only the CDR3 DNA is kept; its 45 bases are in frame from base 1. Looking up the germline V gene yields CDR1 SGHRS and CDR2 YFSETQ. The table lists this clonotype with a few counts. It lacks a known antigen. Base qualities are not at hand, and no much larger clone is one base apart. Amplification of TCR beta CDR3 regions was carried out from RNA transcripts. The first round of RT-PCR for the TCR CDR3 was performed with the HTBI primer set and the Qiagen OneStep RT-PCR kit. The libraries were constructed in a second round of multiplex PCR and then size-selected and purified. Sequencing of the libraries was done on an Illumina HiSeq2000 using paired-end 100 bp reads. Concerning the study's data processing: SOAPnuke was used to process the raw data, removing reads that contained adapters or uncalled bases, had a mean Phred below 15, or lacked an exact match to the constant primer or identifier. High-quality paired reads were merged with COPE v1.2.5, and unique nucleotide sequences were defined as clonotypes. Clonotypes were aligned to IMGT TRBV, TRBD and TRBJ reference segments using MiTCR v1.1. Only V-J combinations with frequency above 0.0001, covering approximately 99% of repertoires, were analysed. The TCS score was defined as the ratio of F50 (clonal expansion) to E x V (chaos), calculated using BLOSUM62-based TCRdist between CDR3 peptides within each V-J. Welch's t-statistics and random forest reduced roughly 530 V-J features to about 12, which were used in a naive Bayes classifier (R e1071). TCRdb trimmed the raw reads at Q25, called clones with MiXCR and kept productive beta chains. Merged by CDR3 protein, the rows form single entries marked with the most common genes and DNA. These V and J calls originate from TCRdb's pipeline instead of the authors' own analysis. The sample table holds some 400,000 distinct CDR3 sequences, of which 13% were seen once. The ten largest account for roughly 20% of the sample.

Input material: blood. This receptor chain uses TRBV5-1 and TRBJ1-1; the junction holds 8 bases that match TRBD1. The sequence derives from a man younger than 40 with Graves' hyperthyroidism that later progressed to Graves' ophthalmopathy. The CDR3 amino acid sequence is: CASSLVGTGNTEAFF. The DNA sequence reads TGCGCCAGCAGCTTGGTTGGGACAGGGAACACTGAAGCTTTCTTT.